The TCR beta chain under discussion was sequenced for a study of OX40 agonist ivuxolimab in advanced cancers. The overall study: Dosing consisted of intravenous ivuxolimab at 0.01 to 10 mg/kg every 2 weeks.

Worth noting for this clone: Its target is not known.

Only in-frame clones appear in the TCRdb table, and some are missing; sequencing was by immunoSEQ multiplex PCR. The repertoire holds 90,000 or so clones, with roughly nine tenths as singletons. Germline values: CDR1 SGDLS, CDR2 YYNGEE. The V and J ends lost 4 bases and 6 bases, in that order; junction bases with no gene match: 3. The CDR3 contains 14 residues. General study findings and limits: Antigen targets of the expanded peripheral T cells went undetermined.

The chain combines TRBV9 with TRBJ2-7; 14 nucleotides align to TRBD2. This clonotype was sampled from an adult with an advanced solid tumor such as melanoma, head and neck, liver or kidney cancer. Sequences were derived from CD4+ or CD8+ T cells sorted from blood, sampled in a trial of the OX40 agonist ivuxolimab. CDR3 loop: CASSPGTSGSEQYF. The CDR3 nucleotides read TGTGCCAGCAGCCCCGGGACTAGCGGGAGCGAGCAGTACTTC.